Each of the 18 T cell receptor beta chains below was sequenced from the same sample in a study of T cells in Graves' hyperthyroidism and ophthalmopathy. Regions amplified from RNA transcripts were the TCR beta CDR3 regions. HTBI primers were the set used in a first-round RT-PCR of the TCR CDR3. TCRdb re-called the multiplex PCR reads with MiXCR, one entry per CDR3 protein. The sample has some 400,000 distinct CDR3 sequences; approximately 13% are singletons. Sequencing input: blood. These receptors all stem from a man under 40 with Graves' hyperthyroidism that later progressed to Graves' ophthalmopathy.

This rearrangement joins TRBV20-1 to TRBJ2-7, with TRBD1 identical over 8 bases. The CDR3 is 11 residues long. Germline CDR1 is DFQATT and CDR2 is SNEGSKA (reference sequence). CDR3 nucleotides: TGCAGCGCCGGACAGGGCTACGAGCAGTACTTC. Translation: CSAGQGYEQYF.

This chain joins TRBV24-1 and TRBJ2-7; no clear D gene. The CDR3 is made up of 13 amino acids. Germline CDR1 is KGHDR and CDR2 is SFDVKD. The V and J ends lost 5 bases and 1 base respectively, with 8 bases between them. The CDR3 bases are TGTGCCACCAGTGTTGGGGAATCCTACGAGCAGTACTTC. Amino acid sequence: CATSVGESYEQYF.

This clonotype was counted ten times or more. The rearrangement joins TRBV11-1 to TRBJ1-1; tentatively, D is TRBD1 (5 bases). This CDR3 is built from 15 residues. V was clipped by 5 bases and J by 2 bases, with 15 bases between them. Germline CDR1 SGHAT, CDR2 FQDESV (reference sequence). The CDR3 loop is CASSLYPGLNTEAFF. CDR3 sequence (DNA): TGTGCCAGCAGCCTCTACCCGGGACTTAACACTGAAGCTTTCTTT.

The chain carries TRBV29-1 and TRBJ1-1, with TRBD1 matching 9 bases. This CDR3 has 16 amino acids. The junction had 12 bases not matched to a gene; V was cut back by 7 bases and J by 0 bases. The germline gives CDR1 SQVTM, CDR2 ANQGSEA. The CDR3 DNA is TGCAGCGCGAGGGGGGACAGGGCTATTTTGAACACTGAAGCTTTCTTT. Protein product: CSARGDRAILNTEAFF. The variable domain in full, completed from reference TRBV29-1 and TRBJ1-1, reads SAVISQKPSRDICQRGTSLTIQCQVDSQVTMMFWYRQQPGQSLTLIATANQGSEATYESGFVIDKFPISRPNLTFSTLTVSNMSPEDSSIYLCSARGDRAILNTEAFFGQGTRLTVV.

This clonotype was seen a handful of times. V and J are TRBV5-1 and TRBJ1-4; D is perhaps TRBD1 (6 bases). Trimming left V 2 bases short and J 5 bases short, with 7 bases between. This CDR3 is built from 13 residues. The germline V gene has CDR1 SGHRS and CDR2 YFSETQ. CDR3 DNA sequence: TGCGCCAGCAGCTTAGACAGGAATGAAAAACTGTTTTTT. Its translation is CASSLDRNEKLFF. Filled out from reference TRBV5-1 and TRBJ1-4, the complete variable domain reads KAGVTQTPRYLIKTRGQQVTLSCSPISGHRSVSWYQQTPGQGLQFLFEYFSETQRNKGNFPGRFSGRQFSNSRSEMNVSTLELGDSALYLCASSLDRNEKLFFGSGTQLSVL.

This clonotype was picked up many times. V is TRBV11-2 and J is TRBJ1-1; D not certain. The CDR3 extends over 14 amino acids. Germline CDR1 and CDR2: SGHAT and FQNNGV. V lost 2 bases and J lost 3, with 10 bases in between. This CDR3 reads CASSLPPRYTEAFF. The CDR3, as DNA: TGTGCCAGCAGCTTACCACCTCGCTACACTGAAGCTTTCTTT. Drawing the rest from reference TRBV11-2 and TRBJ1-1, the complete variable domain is EAGVAQSPRYKIIEKRQSVAFWCNPISGHATLYWYQQILGQGPKLLIQFQNNGVVDDSQLPKDRFSAERLKGVDSTLKIQPAKLEDSAVYLCASSLPPRYTEAFFGQGTRLTVV.

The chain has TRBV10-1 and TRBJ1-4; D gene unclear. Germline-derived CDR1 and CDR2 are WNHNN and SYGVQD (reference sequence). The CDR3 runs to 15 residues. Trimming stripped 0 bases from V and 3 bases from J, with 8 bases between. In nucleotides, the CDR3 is TGCGCCAGCAGTGAGTCAGCGGCTGCTAATGAAAAACTGTTTTTT. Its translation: CASSESAAANEKLFF.

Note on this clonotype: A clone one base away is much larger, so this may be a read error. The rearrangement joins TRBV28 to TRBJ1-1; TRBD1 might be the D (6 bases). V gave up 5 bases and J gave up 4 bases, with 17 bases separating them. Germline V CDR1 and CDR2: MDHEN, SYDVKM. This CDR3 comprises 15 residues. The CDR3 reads CASSPPPGQSTEAFF. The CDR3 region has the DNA TGTGCCAGCAGTCCTCCCCCCGGACAGTCCACTGAAGCTTTCTTT. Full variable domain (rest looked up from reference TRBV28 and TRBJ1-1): DVKVTQSSRYLVKRTGEKVFLECVQDMDHENMFWYRQDPGLGLRLIYFSYDVKMKEKGDIPEGYSVSREKKERFSLILESASTNQTSMYLCASSPPPGQSTEAFFGQGTRLTVV.

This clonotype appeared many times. CDR3 protein: CASSEEGEAFF. CDR3 bases: TGTGCCAGCAGTGAAGAGGGTGAAGCTTTCTTT. The J gene is TRBJ1-1, the V gene TRBV2; D remains unclear. CDR1 SNHLY and CDR2 FYNNEI come from the germline V gene. V was pared by 1 base and J by 7 bases, with 4 bases between. The CDR3 is 11 residues long.

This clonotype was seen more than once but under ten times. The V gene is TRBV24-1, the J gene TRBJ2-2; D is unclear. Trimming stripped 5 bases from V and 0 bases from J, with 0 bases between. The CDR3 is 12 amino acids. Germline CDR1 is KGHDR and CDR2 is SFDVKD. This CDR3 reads CATSANTGELFF. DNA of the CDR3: TGTGCCACCAGTGCGAACACCGGGGAGCTGTTTTTT.

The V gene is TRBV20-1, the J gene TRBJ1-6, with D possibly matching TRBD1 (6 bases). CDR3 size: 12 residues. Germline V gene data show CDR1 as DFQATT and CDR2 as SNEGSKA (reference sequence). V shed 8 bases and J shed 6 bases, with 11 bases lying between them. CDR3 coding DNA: TGCAGTCACGGGGGCGGTAATTCACCCCTCCACTTT. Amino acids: CSHGGGNSPLHF.

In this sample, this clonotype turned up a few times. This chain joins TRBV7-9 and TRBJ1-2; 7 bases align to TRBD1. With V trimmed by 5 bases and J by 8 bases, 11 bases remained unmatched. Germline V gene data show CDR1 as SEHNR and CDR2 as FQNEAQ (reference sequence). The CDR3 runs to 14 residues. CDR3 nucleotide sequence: TGTGCCAGCAGCCTCTCCAAGGGGGCGGGAGGCTACACCTTC. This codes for CASSLSKGAGGYTF.

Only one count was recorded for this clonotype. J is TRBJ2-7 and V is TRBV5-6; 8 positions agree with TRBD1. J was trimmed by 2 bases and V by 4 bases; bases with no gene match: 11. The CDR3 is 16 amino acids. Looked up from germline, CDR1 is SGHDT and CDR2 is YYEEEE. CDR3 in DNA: TGTGCCAGCAGCGTGTGGGAGGTGACAGGGGCCTACGAGCAGTACTTC. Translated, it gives CASSVWEVTGAYEQYF.

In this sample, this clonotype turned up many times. This CDR3 is CAWSVGLEQYF. The CDR3 nucleotides read TGTGCCTGGAGTGTGGGTCTCGAGCAGTACTTC. This sequence joins TRBV30 and TRBJ2-7, with D unresolved. V was pared by 0 bases and J by 6 bases, with 6 bases between. The CDR3 is 11 amino acids. The germline V gene encodes CDR1 GTSNPN and CDR2 SVGIG (reference sequence).

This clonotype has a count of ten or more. The DNA for the CDR3 is TGTGCCACAGGGGGGGCGAACACCGGGGAGCTGTTTTTT. It encodes CATGGANTGELFF. This chain uses TRBV6-1 with TRBJ2-2; D may match TRBD1 or TRBD2 (7 bases each). The V end lost 10 bases, the J end lost 0 bases, and 9 bases lay between the germline ends. The CDR3 runs to 13 residues. Germline values: CDR1 MNHNS, CDR2 SASEGT.

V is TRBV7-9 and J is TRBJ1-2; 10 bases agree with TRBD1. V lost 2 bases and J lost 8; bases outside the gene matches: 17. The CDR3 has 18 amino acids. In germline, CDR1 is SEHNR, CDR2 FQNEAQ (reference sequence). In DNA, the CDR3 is TGTGCCAGCAGCTTAAGGCAACGGCGGGACAGGGGCATATACGGCTACACCTTC. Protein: CASSLRQRRDRGIYGYTF. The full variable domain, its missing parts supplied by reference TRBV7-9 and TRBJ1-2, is DTGVSQNPRHKITKRGQNVTFRCDPISEHNRLYWYRQTLGQGPEFLTYFQNEAQLEKSRLLSDRFSAERPKGSFSTLEIQRTEQGDSAMYLCASSLRQRRDRGIYGYTFGSGTRLTVV.

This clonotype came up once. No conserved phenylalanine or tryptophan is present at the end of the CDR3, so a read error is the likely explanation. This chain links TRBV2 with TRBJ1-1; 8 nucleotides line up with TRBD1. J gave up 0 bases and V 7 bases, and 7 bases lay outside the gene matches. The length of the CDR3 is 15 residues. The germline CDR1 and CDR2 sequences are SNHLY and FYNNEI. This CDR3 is CASTLGGQVNTEAFS. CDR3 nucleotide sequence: TGTGCCAGCACCCTAGGGGGACAGGTGAACACTGAAGCTTTCTCT.

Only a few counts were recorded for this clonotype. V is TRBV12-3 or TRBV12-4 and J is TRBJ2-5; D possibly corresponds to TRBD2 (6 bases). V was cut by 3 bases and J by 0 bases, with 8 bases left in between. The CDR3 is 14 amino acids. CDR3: CASSFGGYQETQYF. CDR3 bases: TGTGCCAGCAGTTTCGGGGGTTACCAAGAGACCCAGTACTTC.